A single sample is the source of the 13 T cell receptor beta chains below, sequenced in a study of cytomegalovirus exposure and HLA in healthy donors. The PCR used 60 Vbeta and 13 Jbeta primers. The repertoire was sequenced with immunoSEQ multiplex PCR; TCRdb's copy has only in-frame clones and lacks some. The sample has 150,000 to 200,000 clones, under 90% seen once. Sequencing was carried out using PBMCs. Source of these receptors: a boy aged 2 to 10 in good health and CMV-seronegative.

The CDR3 here is CASSPRVIFHTETQYF. Written as DNA, the CDR3 is TGTGCCAGCAGCCCGCGCGTGATTTTTCATACTGAGACCCAGTACTTC. This rearrangement joins TRBV7-2 to TRBJ2-5; D gene ambiguous. CDR1 and CDR2 from the germline V gene are SGHTA and FQGNSA. The CDR3 is 16 residues long. Trimming cost V 5 bases and J 5 bases, with 21 bases left between them.

This chain uses TRBV7-9 with TRBJ2-3; TRBD2 matches 14 bases. CDR3 length equals 18 residues. CDR1 and CDR2 from the germline V gene are SEHNR and FQNEAQ (reference sequence). The ends lost 2 bases at V and 6 bases at J; junction bases unmatched: 10. The CDR3 loop reads CASSLPRGLAGGGDTQYF. The CDR3 DNA sequence: TGTGCCAGCAGCTTACCAAGAGGACTAGCGGGGGGCGGGGATACGCAGTATTTT.

A single count supports this clone. V and J are TRBV19 and TRBJ2-2; 7 bases are shared with TRBD1. The J segment lost 4 bases and the V segment lost 3 bases, leaving 11 bases of the junction unmatched. The CDR3 runs to 17 residues. CDR1 is LNHDA and CDR2 is SQIVND in the germline V gene (reference sequence). The CDR3 protein is CASSITRNRGVTGELFF. CDR3 DNA sequence: TGTGCCAGTAGTATCACCCGAAACAGGGGTGTCACCGGGGAGCTGTTTTTT. Full variable domain (remainder filled in from reference TRBV19 and TRBJ2-2): DGGITQSPKYLFRKEGQNVTLSCEQNLNHDAMYWYRQDPGQGLRLIYYSQIVNDFQKGDIAEGYSVSREKKESFPLTVTSAQKNPTAFYLCASSITRNRGVTGELFFGEGSRLTVL.

The chain has TRBV7-3 and TRBJ2-7; D might be TRBD2 (6 bases). The CDR3 consists of 15 residues. Germline V lookup: CDR1 SGHTA, CDR2 FQGTGA. Trimming cost V 0 bases and J 2 bases, with 11 bases left between them. The CDR3 loop reads CASSLTGDSAYEQYF. CDR3 in DNA: TGTGCCAGCAGCTTAACGGGGGACTCTGCCTACGAGCAGTACTTC.

Note on this clone: Germline and junction disagree at one end, which may indicate a read error. The chain links TRBV9 to TRBJ2-1; D gene uncertain. This CDR3 comprises 13 residues. Per germline, CDR1 SGDLS and CDR2 YYNGEE. The DNA of the CDR3 is TGTGCCGGCAGCGTAGATTTAGAGGATGAGCAGTTCTTC. It codes for CAGSVDLEDEQFF.

This chain joins TRBV6-5 and TRBJ2-7, with 13 bases that match TRBD2. V lost 3 bases to trimming and J lost 7 bases; unmatched junction nucleotides: 9. Germline V CDR1 and CDR2: MNHEY, SVGAGI. This CDR3 spans 16 amino acids. CDR3 region: CASSYGLAGAFAEQYF. Here the CDR3 DNA reads TGTGCCAGCAGTTATGGACTAGCGGGGGCCTTTGCTGAGCAGTACTTC.

V is TRBV7-9 and J is TRBJ2-2; no firm D call. The CDR3 covers 15 residues. CDR1 SEHNR and CDR2 FQNEAQ come from the germline V gene (reference sequence). The ends were cut back, 3 bases at V and 2 bases at J, with 10 bases in the middle. CDR3 DNA: TGTGCCAGCAGCTTTTCGTGGGCCAACACCGGGGAGCTGTTTTTT. As protein: CASSFSWANTGELFF.

The chain's CDR3 is CASSSWREEETQYF. The DNA for the CDR3 is TGTGCCAGCAGCTCTTGGCGCGAGGAAGAGACCCAGTACTTC. This sequence joins TRBV9 and TRBJ2-5; D is undetermined. Deletions cut 4 bases from V and 3 bases from J, with 13 bases between. The CDR3 has 14 residues. CDR1 and CDR2 (germline): SGDLS, YYNGEE.

The CDR3 loop reads CASSRTGTYNEQFF. In nucleotides, the CDR3 is TGTGCCAGCAGCCGCACCGGGACTTACAATGAGCAGTTCTTC. The rearrangement links TRBV7-3 to TRBJ2-1; tentatively, D is TRBD2 (6 bases). The germline V gene encodes CDR1 SGHTA and CDR2 FQGTGA. Trimming cost V 5 bases and J 4 bases, with 12 bases left between them. The CDR3 totals 14 residues.

This clone was detected only a few times. The chain combines TRBV9 with TRBJ2-7, with a weak D call TRBD1 (5 bases). The V end was cut by 0 bases, the J end by 2 bases, with 12 bases between. This CDR3 has 15 amino acids. The germline gives CDR1 SGDLS, CDR2 YYNGEE. CDR3 DNA: TGTGCCAGCAGCGTAGACCCGACAGCAACCTACGAGCAGTACTTC. It codes for CASSVDPTATYEQYF.

V gene TRBV30 combines with J gene TRBJ2-7; the match to TRBD2 covers 15 bases. Trimming took 5 bases from V and 4 from J; bases not matched to a gene: 0. From germline, CDR1 is GTSNPN and CDR2 SVGIG (reference sequence). The CDR3 runs to 13 residues. CDR3 sequence reads: CAWGLAGGYEQYF. Here the CDR3 DNA reads TGTGCCTGGGGACTAGCGGGGGGGTACGAGCAGTACTTC. Full variable domain (remainder filled in from reference TRBV30 and TRBJ2-7): SQTIHQWPATLVQPVGSPLSLECTVEGTSNPNLYWYRQAAGRGLQLLFYSVGIGQISSEVPQNLSASRPQDRQFILSSKKLLLSDSGFYLCAWGLAGGYEQYFGPGTRLTVT.

With respect to this clone: At the DNA level, this CDR3 is encoded by other sequences in the same sample as well. As DNA, the CDR3 is TGTGCCAGCTCTGAGGGTGGTGAAGCTTTCTTT. Residues: CASSEGGEAFF. This chain uses TRBV5-6 with TRBJ1-1; D is ambiguous. Germline CDR1 and CDR2: SGHDT and YYEEEE. Trimming took off 7 bases at V and 7 bases at J, with 11 bases between the two ends. CDR3 length equals 11 residues.

This clone was counted between two and nine times. V is TRBV5-1 and J is TRBJ2-5, with 11 nucleotides matching TRBD1. The J call may be mistaken, given a closer DNA end match to TRBJ2-7. This CDR3 is built from 15 residues. Germline-derived CDR1 and CDR2 are SGHRS and YFSETQ. CDR3 protein: CASSSGQGAPYEQYF. The DNA of the CDR3 is TGCGCCAGCAGTTCAGGACAGGGGGCTCCCTACGAGCAGTACTTC.